This T cell receptor beta chain was sequenced in a study of shared clonotypes between healthy human individuals. Study at large: Three plates each covered CD4 naive and memory; CD8 naive two, CD8 memory one.

Details on this clone: Its specificity is unknown.

V lost 6 bases and J lost 6, with 11 bases in between. The length of the CDR3 is 12 residues. Germline loops: CDR1 SEHNR, CDR2 FQNEAQ (reference sequence). Generated by immunoSEQ multiplex PCR, the TCRdb table keeps only in-frame clones and is missing some. The sample shows 2 million to 2.5 million clones, 90% to 95% of them seen only once. Positively selected for CCR7, the CD45RO-negative cells used as naive CD8 cells excluded terminally differentiated effector memory CD45RA+ cells. Findings and caveats of the study: Sequencing of the sorted subsets was shown by rarefaction to be incomplete despite large depth. A few donors had roughly 5.2% of their naive CD4 clonotypes in common.

The receptor comes from a man between 18 and 29 years old in good health. Some clones in this sample may be carry-over from other donors' samples. V gene TRBV7-9 combines with J gene TRBJ1-1, with unresolved D. The specimen sequenced was naive CD8+ T cells from PBMCs. The DNA of the CDR3 is TGTGCCAGCAGGGGAGGGAGGCCTGAAGCTTTCTTT. This encodes CASRGGRPEAFF.